Listed below are T cell receptor beta chains from one sample, sequenced in a study of blood T cell repertoires in COVID-19. Sequencing was performed with immunoSEQ multiplex PCR; in TCRdb, only in-frame clones are kept and a portion is missing. The table shows about 240,000 clones, with about 87% occurring only once. The sequencing input was peripheral blood. These receptors all stem from a woman aged 65 to 85 with active or convalescent COVID-19. CDR3s include the opening cysteine and the closing phenylalanine or tryptophan. The order of the fields is J gene, clone size, D gene, V gene, CDR3 protein, CDR3 DNA. D genes are given only for firm matches. Clone sizes are given selectively: once, few, many, or a class where the clone is expanded.

>TRBJ2-2|.|.|TRBV9
CASSVGKGRENTGELFF
TGTGCCAGCAGCGTAGGAAAGGGCAGGGAAAACACCGGGGAGCTGTTTTTT
>TRBJ2-1|.|TRBD1|TRBV4-2
CASSREAGQGYNEQFF
TGTGCCAGCAGCCGAGAGGCGGGACAGGGTTACAATGAGCAGTTCTTC
>TRBJ1-3|.|.|TRBV29-1
CSATPFSGNTIYF
TGCAGCGCCACACCCTTCTCTGGAAACACCATATATTTT
>TRBJ1-2|.|.|TRBV5-1
CASSLEVPRGYGYTF
TGCGCCAGCAGCTTGGAAGTCCCCCGCGGCTATGGCTACACCTTC
>TRBJ1-1|.|TRBD1|TRBV6-5
CASRPQGGLNTEAFF
TGTGCCAGCAGGCCACAGGGGGGATTGAACACTGAAGCTTTCTTT
>TRBJ2-7|few|TRBD2|TRBV9
CASNTGTSGSEQYF
TGTGCCAGCAACACCGGGACTAGCGGGTCTGAGCAGTACTTC
>TRBJ1-6|.|.|TRBV5-1
CASSSGLEASSSPLHF
TGCGCCAGCAGCTCGGGGTTAGAGGCCTCCTCTTCACCCCTCCACTTT
>TRBJ2-3|.|TRBD2|TRBV25-1
CASSDPGLAGTQYF
TGTGCCAGCAGTGACCCTGGACTAGCGGGTACGCAGTATTTT
>TRBJ2-5|.|TRBD1|TRBV6-2/TRBV6-3
CASSQSSGQWETQYF
TGTGCCAGCAGTCAATCCTCGGGACAGTGGGAGACCCAGTACTTC
>TRBJ2-7|.|TRBD1|TRBV6-2/TRBV6-3
CASTPGQGGHEQYF
TGTGCCAGCACCCCGGGACAGGGGGGCCACGAGCAGTACTTC
>TRBJ1-2|.|.|TRBV6-5
CASSLQGVPGGYTF
TGTGCCAGCAGCCTACAAGGGGTTCCGGGTGGCTACACCTTC